This TCR beta chain originates from a study of early T cells in non-severe SARS-CoV-2 infection. Study-wide background: Unpaired chains resulted from sequencing bulk RNA of unsorted whole blood. Study-level results: VDJdb matching favored anti-spike CD8 responses, missing private and CD4 specificities.

Researchers attached unique molecular identifiers to individual cDNA molecules. TCRdb passed the 5' RACE reads through MiXCR, listing each CDR3 protein once. This sample has about 55,000 distinct CDR3 sequences, with roughly 12% found just once. The V gene's germline CDR1 is GTSNPN and CDR2 SVGIG (reference sequence). The CDR3 spans 16 residues. V dropped 2 bases and J dropped 4; count of bases not matched to a gene: 8. In its sample, this clonotype was seen many times. Its antigen is not identified. What was sequenced was whole blood. The TCR was taken from an adult who was a healthcare worker with PCR-confirmed SARS-CoV-2 infection or an uninfected control (not recorded which). The V call is TRBV30, the J call TRBJ2-1, with TRBD2 matching 10 bases. The CDR3 bases are TGTGCCTGGAGTAAATCTAGCGGGAGAAGGTACAATGAGCAGTTCTTC. Its translation is CAWSKSSGRRYNEQFF.